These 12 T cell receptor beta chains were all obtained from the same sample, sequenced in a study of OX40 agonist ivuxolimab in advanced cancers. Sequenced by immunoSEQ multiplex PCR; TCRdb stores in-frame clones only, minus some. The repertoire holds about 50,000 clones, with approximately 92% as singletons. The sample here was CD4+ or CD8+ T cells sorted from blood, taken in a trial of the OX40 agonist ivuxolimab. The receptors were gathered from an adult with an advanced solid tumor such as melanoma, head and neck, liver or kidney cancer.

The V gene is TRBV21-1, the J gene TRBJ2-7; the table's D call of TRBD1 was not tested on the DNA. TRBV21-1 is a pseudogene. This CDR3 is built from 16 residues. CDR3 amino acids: CASSKGGRQGIYEQYF. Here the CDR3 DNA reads TGTGCCAGCAGCAAAGGGGGTAGGCAGGGGATCTACGAGCAGTACTTC.

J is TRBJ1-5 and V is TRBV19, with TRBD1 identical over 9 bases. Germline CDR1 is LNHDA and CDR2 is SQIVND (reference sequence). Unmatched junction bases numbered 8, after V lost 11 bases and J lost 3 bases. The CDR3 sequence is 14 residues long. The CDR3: CAGGTGYDNQPQHF. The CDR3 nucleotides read TGTGCCGGGGGGACAGGGTATGACAATCAGCCCCAGCATTTT.

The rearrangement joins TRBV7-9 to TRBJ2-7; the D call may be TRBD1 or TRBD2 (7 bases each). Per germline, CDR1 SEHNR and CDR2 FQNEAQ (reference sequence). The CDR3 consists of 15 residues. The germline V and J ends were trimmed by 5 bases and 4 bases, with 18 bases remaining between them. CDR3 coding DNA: TGTGCCAGCAGCCAAGCGGGACAGCGAGATTACGAGCAGTACTTC. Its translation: CASSQAGQRDYEQYF.

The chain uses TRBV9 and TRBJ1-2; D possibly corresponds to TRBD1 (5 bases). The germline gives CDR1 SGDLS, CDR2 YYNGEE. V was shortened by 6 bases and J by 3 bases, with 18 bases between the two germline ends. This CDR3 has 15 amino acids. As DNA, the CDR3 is TGTGCCAGCACGCCAGAGGGAGGGGCACACTATGGCTACACCTTC. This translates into CASTPEGGAHYGYTF.

The CDR3 DNA is TGCGCCAGCAGCTGGACAGGCGCTGGGGCTGAAGCTTTCTTT. Translating gives CASSWTGAGAEAFF. The chain couples TRBV5-1 to TRBJ1-1; 7 nucleotides match TRBD1. The CDR3 spans 14 residues. CDR1 is SGHRS and CDR2 is YFSETQ in the germline V gene. With 3 bases clipped from V and 6 bases from J, the junction kept 8 bases outside the gene matches.

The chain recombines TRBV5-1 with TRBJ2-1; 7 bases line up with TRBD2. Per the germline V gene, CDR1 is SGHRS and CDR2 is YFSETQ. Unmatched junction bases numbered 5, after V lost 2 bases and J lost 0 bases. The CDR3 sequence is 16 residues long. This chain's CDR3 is CASSLPGGRSYNEQFF. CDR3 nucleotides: TGCGCCAGCAGCTTACCGGGAGGCCGCTCCTACAATGAGCAGTTCTTC.

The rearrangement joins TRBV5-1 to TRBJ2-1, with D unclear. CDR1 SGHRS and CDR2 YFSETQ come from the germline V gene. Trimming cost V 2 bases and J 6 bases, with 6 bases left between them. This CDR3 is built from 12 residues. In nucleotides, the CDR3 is TGCGCCAGCAGCTTATTCGGCAATGAGCAGTTCTTC. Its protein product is CASSLFGNEQFF. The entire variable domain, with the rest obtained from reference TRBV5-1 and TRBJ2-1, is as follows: KAGVTQTPRYLIKTRGQQVTLSCSPISGHRSVSWYQQTPGQGLQFLFEYFSETQRNKGNFPGRFSGRQFSNSRSEMNVSTLELGDSALYLCASSLFGNEQFFGPGTRLTVL.

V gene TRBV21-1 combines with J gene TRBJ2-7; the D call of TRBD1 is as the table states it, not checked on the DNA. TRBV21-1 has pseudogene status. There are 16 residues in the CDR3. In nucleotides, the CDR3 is TGTGCCAGCAGCAAAGAAACATGGGACAACTCCTACGAGCAGTACTTC. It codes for CASSKETWDNSYEQYF.

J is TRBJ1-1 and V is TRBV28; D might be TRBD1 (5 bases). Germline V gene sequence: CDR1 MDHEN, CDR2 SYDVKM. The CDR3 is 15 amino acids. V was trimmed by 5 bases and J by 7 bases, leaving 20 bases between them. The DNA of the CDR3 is TGTGCCAGCAGTGGGGCAGGGCGGCGACTGGATGAAGCTTTCTTT. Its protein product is CASSGAGRRLDEAFF.

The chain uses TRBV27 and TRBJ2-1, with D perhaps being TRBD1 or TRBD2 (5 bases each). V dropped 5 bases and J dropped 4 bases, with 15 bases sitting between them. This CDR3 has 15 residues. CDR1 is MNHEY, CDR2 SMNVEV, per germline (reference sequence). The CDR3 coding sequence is TGTGCCAGCAGTCCGGGGACCGATGCTTACAATGAGCAGTTCTTC. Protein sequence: CASSPGTDAYNEQFF.

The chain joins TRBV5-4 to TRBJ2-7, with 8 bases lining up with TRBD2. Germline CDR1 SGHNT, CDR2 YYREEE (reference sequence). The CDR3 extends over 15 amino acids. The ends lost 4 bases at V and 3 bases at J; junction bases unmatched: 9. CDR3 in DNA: TGTGCCAGCAGCCATGGGGGACTAGTCCTCTACGAGCAGTACTTC. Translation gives CASSHGGLVLYEQYF. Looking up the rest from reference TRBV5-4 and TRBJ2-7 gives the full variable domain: ETGVTQSPTHLIKTRGQQVTLRCSSQSGHNTVSWYQQALGQGPQFIFQYYREEENGRGNFPPRFSGLQFPNYSSELNVNALELDDSALYLCASSHGGLVLYEQYFGPGTRLTVT.

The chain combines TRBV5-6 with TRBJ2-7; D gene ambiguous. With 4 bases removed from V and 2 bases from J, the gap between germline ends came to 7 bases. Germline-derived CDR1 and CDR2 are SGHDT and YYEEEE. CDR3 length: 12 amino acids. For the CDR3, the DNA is TGTGCCAGCAGCCCGGGTGCCTACGAGCAGTACTTC. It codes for CASSPGAYEQYF.